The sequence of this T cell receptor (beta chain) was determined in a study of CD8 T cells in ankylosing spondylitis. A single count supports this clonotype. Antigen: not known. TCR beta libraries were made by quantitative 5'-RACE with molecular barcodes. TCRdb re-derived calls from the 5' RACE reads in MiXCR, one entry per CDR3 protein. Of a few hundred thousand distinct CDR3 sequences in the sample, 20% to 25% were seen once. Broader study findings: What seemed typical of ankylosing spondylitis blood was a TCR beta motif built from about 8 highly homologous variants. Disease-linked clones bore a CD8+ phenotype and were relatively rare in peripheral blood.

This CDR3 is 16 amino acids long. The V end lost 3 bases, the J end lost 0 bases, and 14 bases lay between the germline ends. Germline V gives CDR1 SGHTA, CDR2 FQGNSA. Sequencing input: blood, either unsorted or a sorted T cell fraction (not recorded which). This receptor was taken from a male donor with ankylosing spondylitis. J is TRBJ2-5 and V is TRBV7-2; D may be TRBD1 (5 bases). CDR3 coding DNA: TGTGCCAGCAGCTTCCCCTCAGGGCTGTACCAAGAGACCCAGTACTTC. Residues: CASSFPSGLYQETQYF.